This TCR beta chain was captured in a study of blood T cells in healthy people across ages. With a J-beta primer mix and a sample-barcoded 5' primer, a second PCR ran about 6 to 11 cycles. MiXCR, applied by TCRdb to the 5' RACE reads, yields one record per CDR3 protein. The repertoire consists of roughly 900,000 distinct CDR3 sequences, with 40% to 60% occurring once and the leading ten covering roughly 12%. The TCR comes from a man aged 25-45 years in good health. Sequencing input: blood.

The CDR3 DNA follows: TGTGCCAGCAGTTCCTCGGGTACCGGGGAGCTGTTTTTT. This gives the protein CASSSSGTGELFF. The chain has TRBV6-5 and TRBJ2-2; D gene uncertain. Trimming cost V 4 bases and J 5 bases, with 8 bases left between them. Germline V gene data show CDR1 as MNHEY and CDR2 as SVGAGI. The CDR3 sequence is 13 residues long.